This T cell receptor (beta chain) was captured by sequencing in a study of regulatory T cells in long-lasting Graves disease. Time point described: persistent/refractory GD, antithyroid drugs over 5 years with positive TRAb. PBMC RNA was the source of the TCR library. This clonotype was seen only a few times. Its specificity is unknown. Researchers made TCR beta libraries by using iRepertoire HTBI primers and running Arm-PCR on CDR3 regions. From the multiplex PCR reads, TCRdb called clonotypes with MiXCR, one entry per CDR3 protein. The sample lists 400,000 to 450,000 distinct CDR3 sequences, 20% to 30% seen once, with 26% in the top ten. General observations from the study: It was possible that the small sample size reduced accuracy.

The sequences come from peripheral blood mononuclear cells (PBMCs), collected when the disease was refractory, from a patient treated with antithyroid drugs. The sequence was obtained from a female donor with Graves disease.

The CDR3, as DNA: TGTGCCAGCAGTTACGACCCGCGGACATACGAGCAGTACTTC. Amino acid sequence: CASSYDPRTYEQYF. V and J are TRBV6-5 and TRBJ2-7; D is possibly TRBD1 (5 bases). CDR1 is MNHEY, CDR2 SVGAGI, per germline. The V gene lost 2 bases and the J gene lost 4 bases, with 12 bases spanning the gap. This CDR3 is 14 amino acids long.